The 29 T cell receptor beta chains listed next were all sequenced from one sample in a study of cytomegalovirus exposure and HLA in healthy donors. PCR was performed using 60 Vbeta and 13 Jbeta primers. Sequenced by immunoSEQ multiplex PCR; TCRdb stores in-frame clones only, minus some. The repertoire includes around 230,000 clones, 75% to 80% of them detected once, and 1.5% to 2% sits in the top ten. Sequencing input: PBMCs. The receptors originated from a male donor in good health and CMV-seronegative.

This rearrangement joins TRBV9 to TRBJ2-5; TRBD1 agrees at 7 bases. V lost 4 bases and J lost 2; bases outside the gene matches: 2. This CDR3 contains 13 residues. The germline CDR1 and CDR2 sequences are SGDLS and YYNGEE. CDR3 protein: CASSIRGQETQYF. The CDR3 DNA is TGTGCCAGCAGCATCAGGGGGCAAGAGACCCAGTACTTC.

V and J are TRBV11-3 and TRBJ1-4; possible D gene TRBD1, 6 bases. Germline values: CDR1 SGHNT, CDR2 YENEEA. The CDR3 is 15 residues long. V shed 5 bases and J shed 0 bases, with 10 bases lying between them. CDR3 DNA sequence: TGTGCCAGCAGCCCAGGGACAACAACTAATGAAAAACTGTTTTTT. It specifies CASSPGTTTNEKLFF.

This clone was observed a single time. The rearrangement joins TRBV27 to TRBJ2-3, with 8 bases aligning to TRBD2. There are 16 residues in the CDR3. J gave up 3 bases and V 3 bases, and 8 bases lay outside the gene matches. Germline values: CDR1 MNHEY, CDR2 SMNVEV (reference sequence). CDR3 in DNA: TGTGCCAGCAGTTTGGTCGAGGCGGGAGGAACAGATACGCAGTATTTT. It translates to CASSLVEAGGTDTQYF.

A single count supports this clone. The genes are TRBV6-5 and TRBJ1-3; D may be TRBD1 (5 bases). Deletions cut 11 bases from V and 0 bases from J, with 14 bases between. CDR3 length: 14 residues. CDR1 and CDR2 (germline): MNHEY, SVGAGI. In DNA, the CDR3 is TGTGCCGTAAGACAGTCAAGCTCTGGAAACACCATATATTTT. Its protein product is CAVRQSSSGNTIYF.

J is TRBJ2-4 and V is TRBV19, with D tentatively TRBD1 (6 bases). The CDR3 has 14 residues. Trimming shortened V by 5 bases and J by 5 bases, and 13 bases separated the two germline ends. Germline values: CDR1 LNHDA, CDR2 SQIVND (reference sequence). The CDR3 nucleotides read TGTGCCAGTAGTCCGAGGACAGTGGAAAACATTCAGTACTTC. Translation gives CASSPRTVENIQYF.

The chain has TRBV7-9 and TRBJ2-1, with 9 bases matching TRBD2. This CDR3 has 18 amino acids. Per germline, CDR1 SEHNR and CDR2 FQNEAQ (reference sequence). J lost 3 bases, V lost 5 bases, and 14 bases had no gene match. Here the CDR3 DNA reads TGTGCCAGCAGCCTCGGGGCCATAGCGGGGGACTACTACAATGAGCAGTTCTTC. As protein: CASSLGAIAGDYYNEQFF.

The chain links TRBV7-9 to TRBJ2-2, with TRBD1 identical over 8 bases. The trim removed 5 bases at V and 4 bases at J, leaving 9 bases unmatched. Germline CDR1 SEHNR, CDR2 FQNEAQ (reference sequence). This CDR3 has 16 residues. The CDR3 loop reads CASSPFTGGSTGELFF. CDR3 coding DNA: TGTGCCAGCAGCCCCTTCACAGGGGGTAGCACCGGGGAGCTGTTTTTT.

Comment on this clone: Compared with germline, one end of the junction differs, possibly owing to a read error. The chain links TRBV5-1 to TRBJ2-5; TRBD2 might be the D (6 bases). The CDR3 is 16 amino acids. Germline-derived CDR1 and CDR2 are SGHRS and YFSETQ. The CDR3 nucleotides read TGCGCCAGCAGCTTGGTAGCGGAGGTGGGCCAAGGGACCCAGTACTTC. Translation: CASSLVAEVGQGTQYF.

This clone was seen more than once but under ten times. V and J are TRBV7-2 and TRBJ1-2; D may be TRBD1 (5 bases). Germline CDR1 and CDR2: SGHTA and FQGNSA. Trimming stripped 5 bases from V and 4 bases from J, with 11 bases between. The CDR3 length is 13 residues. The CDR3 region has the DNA TGTGCCAGCAGCCCGCAGGGTATCTATGGCTACACCTTC. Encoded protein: CASSPQGIYGYTF. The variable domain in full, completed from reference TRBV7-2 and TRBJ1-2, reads GAGVSQSPSNKVTEKGKDVELRCDPISGHTALYWYRQSLGQGLEFLIYFQGNSAPDKSGLPSDRFSAERTGGSVSTLTIQRTQQEDSAVYLCASSPQGIYGYTFGSGTRLTVV.

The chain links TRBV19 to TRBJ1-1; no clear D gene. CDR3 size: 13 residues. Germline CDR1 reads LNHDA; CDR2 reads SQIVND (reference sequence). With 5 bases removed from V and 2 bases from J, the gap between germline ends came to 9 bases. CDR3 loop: CASSFSVNTEAFF. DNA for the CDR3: TGTGCCAGTAGTTTTTCAGTAAACACTGAAGCTTTCTTT. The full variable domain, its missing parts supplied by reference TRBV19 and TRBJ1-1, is DGGITQSPKYLFRKEGQNVTLSCEQNLNHDAMYWYRQDPGQGLRLIYYSQIVNDFQKGDIAEGYSVSREKKESFPLTVTSAQKNPTAFYLCASSFSVNTEAFFGQGTRLTVV.

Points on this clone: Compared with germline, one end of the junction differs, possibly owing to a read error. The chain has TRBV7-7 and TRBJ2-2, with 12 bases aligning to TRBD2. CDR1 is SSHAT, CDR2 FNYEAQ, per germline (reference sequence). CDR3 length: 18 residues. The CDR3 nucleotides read TGTGCCAGCAGCTTAGCGCTCCTAGCGGGGGGGAACGCCGGGGAGCTGTTTTTT. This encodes CASSLALLAGGNAGELFF.

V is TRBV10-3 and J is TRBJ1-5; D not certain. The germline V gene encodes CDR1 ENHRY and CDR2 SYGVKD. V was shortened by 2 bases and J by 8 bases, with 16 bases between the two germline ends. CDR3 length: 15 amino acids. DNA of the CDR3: TGTGCCATCAGTGAGCAAGGCGGTGGGTTCGAGCCCCAGCATTTT. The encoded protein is CAISEQGGGFEPQHF.

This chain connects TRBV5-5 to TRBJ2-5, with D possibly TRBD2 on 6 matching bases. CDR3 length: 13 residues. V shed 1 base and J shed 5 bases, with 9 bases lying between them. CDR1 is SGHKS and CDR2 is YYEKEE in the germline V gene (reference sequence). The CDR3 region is CASSLLGGETQYF. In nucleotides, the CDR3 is TGTGCCAGCAGCTTGCTTGGGGGGGAGACCCAGTACTTC.

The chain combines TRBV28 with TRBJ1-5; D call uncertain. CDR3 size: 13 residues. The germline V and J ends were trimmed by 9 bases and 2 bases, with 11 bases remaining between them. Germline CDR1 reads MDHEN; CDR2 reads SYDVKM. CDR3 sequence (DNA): TGTGCCAGTCACACCGGGGGCAATCAGCCCCAGCATTTT. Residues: CASHTGGNQPQHF.

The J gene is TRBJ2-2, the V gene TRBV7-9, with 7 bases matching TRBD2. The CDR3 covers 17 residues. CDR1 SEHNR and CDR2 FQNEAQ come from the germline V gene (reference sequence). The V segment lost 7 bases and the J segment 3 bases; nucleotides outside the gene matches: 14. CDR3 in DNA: TGTGCCAGCACCCGGGAATGGGGAGGGGCGGACACCGGGGAGCTGTTTTTT. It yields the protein CASTREWGGADTGELFF.

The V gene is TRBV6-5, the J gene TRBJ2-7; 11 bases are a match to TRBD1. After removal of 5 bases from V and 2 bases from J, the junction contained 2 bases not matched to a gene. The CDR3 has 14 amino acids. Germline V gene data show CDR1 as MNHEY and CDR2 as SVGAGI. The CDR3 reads CASSPGQGAYEQYF. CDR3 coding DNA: TGTGCCAGCAGTCCGGGACAGGGGGCCTACGAGCAGTACTTC.

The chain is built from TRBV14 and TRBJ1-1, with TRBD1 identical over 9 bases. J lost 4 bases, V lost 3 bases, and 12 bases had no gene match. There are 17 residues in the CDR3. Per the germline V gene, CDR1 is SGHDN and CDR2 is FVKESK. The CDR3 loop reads CASSHRTGATLGTEAFF. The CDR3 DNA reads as TGTGCCAGCAGCCACCGGACAGGGGCCACCCTCGGCACTGAAGCTTTCTTT.

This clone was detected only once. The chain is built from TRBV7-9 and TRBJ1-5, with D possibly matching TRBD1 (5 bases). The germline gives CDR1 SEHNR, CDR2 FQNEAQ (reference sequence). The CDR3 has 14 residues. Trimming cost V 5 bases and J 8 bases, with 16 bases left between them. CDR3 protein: CASSPRQFSEPQHF. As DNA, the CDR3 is TGTGCCAGCAGCCCCCGACAGTTTTCGGAGCCCCAGCATTTT.

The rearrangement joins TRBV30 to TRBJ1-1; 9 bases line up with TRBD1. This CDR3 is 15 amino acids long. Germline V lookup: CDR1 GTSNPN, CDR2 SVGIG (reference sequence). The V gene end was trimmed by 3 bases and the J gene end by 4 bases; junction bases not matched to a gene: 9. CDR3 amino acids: CAWSHGTGLITEAFF. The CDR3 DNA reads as TGTGCCTGGAGCCATGGGACAGGGTTGATCACTGAAGCTTTCTTT.

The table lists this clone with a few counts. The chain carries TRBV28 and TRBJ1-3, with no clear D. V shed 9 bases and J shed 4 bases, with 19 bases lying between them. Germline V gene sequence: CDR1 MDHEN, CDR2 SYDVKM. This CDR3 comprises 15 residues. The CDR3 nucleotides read TGTGCCAGTTCCTCGGGTCCGGCATGGGGAAACACCATATATTTT. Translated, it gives CASSSGPAWGNTIYF.

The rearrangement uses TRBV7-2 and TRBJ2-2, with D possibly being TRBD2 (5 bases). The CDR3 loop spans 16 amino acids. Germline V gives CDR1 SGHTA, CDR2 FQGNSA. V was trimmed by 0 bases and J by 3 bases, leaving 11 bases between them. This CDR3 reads CASSLAGNTYTGELFF. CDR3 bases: TGTGCCAGCAGCTTAGCCGGGAATACGTACACCGGGGAGCTGTTTTTT.

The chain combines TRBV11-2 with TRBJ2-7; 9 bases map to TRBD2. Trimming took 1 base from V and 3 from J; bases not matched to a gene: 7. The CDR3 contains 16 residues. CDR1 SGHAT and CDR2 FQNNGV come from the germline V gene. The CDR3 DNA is TGTGCCAGCAGCTTAGGAGGGCTAGCGGGGCGCTACGAGCAGTACTTC. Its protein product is CASSLGGLAGRYEQYF.

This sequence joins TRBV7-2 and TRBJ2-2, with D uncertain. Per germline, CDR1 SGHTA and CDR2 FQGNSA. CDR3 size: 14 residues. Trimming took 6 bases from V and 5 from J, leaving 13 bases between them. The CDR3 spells CASSSFSGTGELFF. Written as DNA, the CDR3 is TGTGCCAGCAGTTCTTTCTCCGGGACCGGGGAGCTGTTTTTT.

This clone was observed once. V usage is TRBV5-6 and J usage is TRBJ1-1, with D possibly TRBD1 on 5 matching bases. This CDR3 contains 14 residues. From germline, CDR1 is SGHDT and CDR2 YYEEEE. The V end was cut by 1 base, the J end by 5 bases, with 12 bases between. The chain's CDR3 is CASSLSGGDTEAFF. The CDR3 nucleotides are TGTGCCAGCAGCTTGTCGGGGGGAGATACTGAAGCTTTCTTT.

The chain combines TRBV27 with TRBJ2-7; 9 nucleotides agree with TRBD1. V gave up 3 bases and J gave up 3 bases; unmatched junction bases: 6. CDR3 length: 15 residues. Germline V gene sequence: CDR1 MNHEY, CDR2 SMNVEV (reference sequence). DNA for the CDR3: TGTGCCAGCAGTTTGCCCGGGACAGGGATCTACGAGCAGTACTTC. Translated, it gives CASSLPGTGIYEQYF.

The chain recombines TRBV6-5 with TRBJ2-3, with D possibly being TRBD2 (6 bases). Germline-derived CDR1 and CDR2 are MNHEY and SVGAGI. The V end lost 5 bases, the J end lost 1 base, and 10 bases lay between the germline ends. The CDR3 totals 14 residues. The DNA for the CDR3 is TGTGCCAGCAGTACCGGGGGAGGCACAGATACGCAGTATTTT. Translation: CASSTGGGTDTQYF.

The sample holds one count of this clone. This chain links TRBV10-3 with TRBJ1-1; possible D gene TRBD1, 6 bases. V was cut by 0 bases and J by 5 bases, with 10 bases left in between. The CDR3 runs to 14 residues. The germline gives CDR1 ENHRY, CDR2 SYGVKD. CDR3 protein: CAISESGGWTEAFF. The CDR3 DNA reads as TGTGCCATCAGTGAGTCTGGGGGCTGGACTGAAGCTTTCTTT.

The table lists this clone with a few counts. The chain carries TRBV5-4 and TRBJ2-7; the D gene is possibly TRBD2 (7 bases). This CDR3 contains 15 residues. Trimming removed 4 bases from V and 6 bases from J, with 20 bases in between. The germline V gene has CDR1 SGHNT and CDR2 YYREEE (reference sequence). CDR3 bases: TGTGCCAGCAGCCCGAGGGGGGGTAGTGCCGGCGAGCAGTACTTC. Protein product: CASSPRGGSAGEQYF.

The CDR3 region is CASRFGRNTEAFF. The CDR3 coding sequence is TGTGCCAGCAGGTTTGGCAGGAACACTGAAGCTTTCTTT. The rearrangement uses TRBV7-2 and TRBJ1-1; D is unresolved. The CDR3 is made up of 13 amino acids. CDR1 is SGHTA, CDR2 FQGNSA, per germline. The germline V and J ends were trimmed by 6 bases and 1 base, with 9 bases remaining between them.